This record concerns one T cell receptor beta chain sequence. Its antigen remains unknown. The sample originates from a study of vaccination and CD4 T cells after COVID-19. The treatment here: roughly nine-day PBMC culture with coronavirus spike peptide pools or control peptides (ViraFEST assay). Deletions cut 2 bases from V and 3 bases from J, with 14 bases between. Germline V CDR1 and CDR2: SEHNR, FQNEAQ (reference sequence). This CDR3 is built from 16 residues. The study sequenced cultured CD4+ T cell DNA using the Oncomine TCR Beta short-read assay. TCRdb redid the calling of the PCR reads with MiXCR, one entry per CDR3 protein. The data contain 13,000 or so distinct CDR3 sequences, under 55% of them singletons.

The chain employs TRBV7-9 and TRBJ1-3; the D gene is possibly TRBD1 (5 bases). The specimen was CD4+ T cells from blood, cultured in vitro, collected after SARS-CoV-2 vaccination. This TCR came from a human donor who had recovered from COVID-19. The CDR3 bases are TGTGCCAGCAGCTTATTTCGCAGGGTCATTGGAAACACCATATATTTT. This codes for CASSLFRRVIGNTIYF.